The next 2 T cell receptor beta chains were all read from a single sample in a study of T cell responses to AZD1222 COVID-19 vaccine. Only in-frame clones appear in the TCRdb table, and some are missing; sequencing was by immunoSEQ multiplex PCR. Among 150,000 to 160,000 clones listed, about nine tenths were seen once. Here the sequenced sample was peripheral blood, taken 28 days after the second AZD1222 dose. The receptors here all came from an adult who received the AZD1222 COVID-19 vaccine.

This clone was seen a few times. V usage is TRBV12-3 or TRBV12-4 and J usage is TRBJ2-7; D is uncertain. V was cut by 8 bases and J by 6 bases, with 5 bases left in between. The CDR3 loop spans 9 amino acids. The CDR3 DNA reads TGTGCCAGCGGTCGCGAGCAGTACTTC. It codes for CASGREQYF.

Only one count was recorded for this clone. V gene TRBV6-5 combines with J gene TRBJ2-1; D unclear. V lost 6 bases and J 8 bases, leaving 8 bases between the germline ends. Germline values: CDR1 MNHEY, CDR2 SVGAGI. This CDR3 spans 11 amino acids. In DNA, the CDR3 is TGTGCCAGCAGGACTTTATATGAGCAGTTCTTC. This codes for CASRTLYEQFF.